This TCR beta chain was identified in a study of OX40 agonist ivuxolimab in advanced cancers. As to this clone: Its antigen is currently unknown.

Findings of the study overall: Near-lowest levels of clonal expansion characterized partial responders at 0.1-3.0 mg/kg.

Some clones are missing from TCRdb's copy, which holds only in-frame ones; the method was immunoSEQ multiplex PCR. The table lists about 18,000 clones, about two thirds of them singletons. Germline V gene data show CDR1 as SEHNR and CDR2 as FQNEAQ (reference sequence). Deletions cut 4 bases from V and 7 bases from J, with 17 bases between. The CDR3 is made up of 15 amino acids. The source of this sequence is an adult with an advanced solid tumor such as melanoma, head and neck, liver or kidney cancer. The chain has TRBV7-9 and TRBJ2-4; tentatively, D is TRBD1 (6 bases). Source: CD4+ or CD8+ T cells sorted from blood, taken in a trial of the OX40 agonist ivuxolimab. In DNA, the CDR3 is TGTGCCAGCAGCTCCGGGCTATACAGGGATAACATTCAGTACTTC. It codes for CASSSGLYRDNIQYF.